This T cell receptor (beta chain) was recovered during a study of T cells in Graves' hyperthyroidism and ophthalmopathy. Study conclusions and caveats: In the blood, most expanded thyroid clonotypes above 0.001 appeared as well. Ophthalmopathy was identified by the model a median around 6 months ahead of onset.

These patients, aged 18 to 65, had recently diagnosed hyperthyroidism lasting under 2 months. Researchers barred patients who had uncontrolled infection, other autoimmune disease, pregnancy or lactation. This clonotype turned up a few times. Its antigen is still unknown. Amplified regions were TCR beta CDR3 sequences from RNA transcripts. Researchers ran a first-round RT-PCR on the TCR CDR3 using the HTBI primer set. TCRdb used MiXCR to reprocess the multiplex PCR reads, holding one entry per CDR3 protein. Of approximately 370,000 distinct CDR3 sequences listed, about a sixth are singletons. The sequencing sample was made of blood. This TCR came from a woman in her twenties or thirties with Graves' hyperthyroidism that later progressed to Graves' ophthalmopathy.

CDR3 amino acids: CASSRTPNEKLFF. The CDR3 region has the DNA TGTGCCAGCAGCCGAACCCCGAATGAAAAACTGTTTTTT. The V and J genes are TRBV7-9 and TRBJ1-4; D is uncertain. Trimming left V 5 bases short and J 5 bases short, with 9 bases between. The V gene's germline CDR1 is SEHNR and CDR2 FQNEAQ (reference sequence). This CDR3 region has 13 residues. Full variable domain (missing parts from reference TRBV7-9 and TRBJ1-4): DTGVSQNPRHKITKRGQNVTFRCDPISEHNRLYWYRQTLGQGPEFLTYFQNEAQLEKSRLLSDRFSAERPKGSFSTLEIQRTEQGDSAMYLCASSRTPNEKLFFGSGTQLSVL.